This T cell receptor beta chain is from a study of cytomegalovirus exposure and HLA in healthy donors. On the study more broadly: Earlier findings included roughly 120 million unique TCR beta sequences obtained from about 180 million T cells. Study-level results: In a later analysis, specific HLA alleles were associated with 15,000 to 20,000 TCR beta sequences at a 0.05 false discovery rate.

The PCR had 60 Vbeta and 13 Jbeta primers. Produced via immunoSEQ multiplex PCR; TCRdb's table is partial and in-frame only. The sample has 150,000 to 200,000 clones; about 79% are singletons. Trimming stripped 1 base from V and 6 bases from J, with 15 bases between. Germline V lookup: CDR1 LGHNA, CDR2 YNFKEQ. The CDR3 has 15 amino acids. A word on this clone: Antigen unknown.

This chain links TRBV4-2 with TRBJ1-2; D ambiguous. This receptor was identified in a girl aged 2-15 years in good health and CMV-seropositive. Sequences were obtained from PBMCs. CDR3 amino acids: CASSQAGRGRDGYTF. CDR3 nucleotide sequence: TGTGCCAGCAGCCAAGCCGGCCGAGGGAGAGATGGCTACACCTTC.